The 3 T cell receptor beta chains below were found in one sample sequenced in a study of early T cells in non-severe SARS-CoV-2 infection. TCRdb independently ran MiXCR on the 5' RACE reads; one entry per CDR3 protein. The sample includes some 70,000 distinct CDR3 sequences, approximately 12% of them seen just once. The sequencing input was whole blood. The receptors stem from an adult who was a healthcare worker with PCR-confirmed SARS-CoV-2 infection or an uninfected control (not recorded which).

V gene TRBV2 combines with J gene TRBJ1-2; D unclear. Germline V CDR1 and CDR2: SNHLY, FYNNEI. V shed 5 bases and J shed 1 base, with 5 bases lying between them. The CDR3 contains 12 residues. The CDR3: CASSRINYGYTF. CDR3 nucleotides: TGTGCCAGCAGTCGGATTAACTATGGCTACACCTTC. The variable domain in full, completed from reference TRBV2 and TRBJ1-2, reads EPEVTQTPSHQVTQMGQEVILRCVPISNHLYFYWYRQILGQKVEFLVSFYNNEISEKSEIFDDQFSVERPDGSNFTLKIRSTKLEDSAMYFCASSRINYGYTFGSGTRLTVV.

Here the CDR3 DNA reads TGTGCCAGCAGTTCCATCAGGGGAAGCCCCCTCCACTTT. Its protein is CASSSIRGSPLHF. The chain recombines TRBV28 with TRBJ1-6; possibly TRBD1 for D (6 bases). This CDR3 spans 13 amino acids. Germline assignment: CDR1 MDHEN and CDR2 SYDVKM. V lost 4 bases and J lost 13, with 14 bases in between.

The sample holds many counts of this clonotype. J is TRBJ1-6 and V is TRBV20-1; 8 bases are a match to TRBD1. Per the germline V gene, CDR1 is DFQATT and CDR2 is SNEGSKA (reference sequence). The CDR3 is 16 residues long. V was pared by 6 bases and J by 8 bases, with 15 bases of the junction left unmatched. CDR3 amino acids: CSARRQGAQQDSPLHF. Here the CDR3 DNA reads TGCAGTGCCCGACGGCAGGGGGCACAGCAAGATTCACCCCTCCACTTT.